This T cell receptor beta chain emerged from a study of cytomegalovirus exposure and HLA in healthy donors. The study's findings and limits: Of the V segments, some could not be distinguished, including TRBV6-2 and TRBV6-3, and were excluded.

Remarks on this clone: The antigen is undetermined.

The PCR used 60 Vbeta and 13 Jbeta primers. Measured with immunoSEQ multiplex PCR; TCRdb has only the in-frame clones, and not every one. This sample carries under 130,000 clones, with around 0.6% going to the ten biggest clones. Trimming removed 1 base from V and 0 bases from J; junction bases left unmatched: 3. Germline CDR1 MGHRA, CDR2 YSYEKL. The CDR3 extends over 17 amino acids. This TCR derives from a man over 45 in good health and CMV-seronegative. Specimen: PBMCs. The chain uses TRBV4-1 and TRBJ2-3; 11 nucleotides align to TRBD2. The CDR3 spells CASSQVGLAESTDTQYF. In DNA form, the CDR3 reads TGCGCCAGCAGCCAAGTGGGACTAGCGGAAAGCACAGATACGCAGTATTTT.